The clone carrying this T cell receptor beta chain is a singleton in its sample. Its target is unknown. This specimen belongs to a study of T cell responses to AZD1222 COVID-19 vaccine. Overall study context: Second-dose groups at about 4 or about 12 weeks were pooled.

General study results and limits: At baseline, seropositivity was found in only a handful of AZD1222 recipients. The donor cohort was predominantly white British with a female majority, and clonal diversity may have been underestimated. Repertoires in all cases were sampled only once the peak T cell response had passed.

The data were produced by immunoSEQ multiplex PCR, yet TCRdb's version contains in-frame clones alone and is incomplete. The profile shows 110,000 to 150,000 clones, more than 85% of them singletons. V dropped 0 bases and J dropped 2; count of bases not matched to a gene: 8. The V gene's germline CDR1 is SGDLS and CDR2 YYNGEE. This CDR3 comprises 16 residues. Sequenced material: peripheral blood, taken on day 0 of AZD1222 vaccination. V usage is TRBV9 and J usage is TRBJ2-7, with 7 bases identical to TRBD2. The sequence was collected from an adult in good health. CDR3 sequence (DNA): TGTGCCAGCAGCGTAGACAGCGGGACCCGACCCTACGAGCAGTACTTC. This translates into CASSVDSGTRPYEQYF.